This T cell receptor beta chain was identified during a study of cytomegalovirus exposure and HLA in healthy donors (dated by TCRdb to the late 2010s). As for the study more broadly: An earlier analysis of roughly 610 of the donors reported about 300 Gb of sequence data and around 110 million unique TCR beta sequences obtained from some 200 million T cells. Roughly 300 gigabases of sequencing data and some 85 million unique TCR sequences were included in an early release covering roughly 700 HLA-typed donors. The genetic ancestry cluster associated with self-reported Caucasian donors included 80% to 90% of the 398 genotyped donors. The study aimed to test whether signatures of past pathogen exposure could be identified by cataloging public T cell receptors. The study used immunosequencing to profile the T cell repertoires of 600 to 850 subjects and linked those repertoires to cytomegalovirus serostatus. Along with the roughly 700-subject first cohort, a separate validation cohort of over 90 different subjects was used. To predict cytomegalovirus infection status, the study combined high-throughput TCR immunosequencing, statistical association of individual TCRs with disease status, and machine learning. A later analysis re-analyzed previously published TCR beta repertoires from about 600 donors and added high-resolution HLA genotyping to study TCR occurrence patterns. Rather than using new phenotypic data, the later analysis identified candidate immune exposures from TCR beta sequences and from how often those sequences occurred across donors. An earlier analysis of approximately 630 of the donors applied high-throughput TCR beta sequencing to assess whether each TCR beta V gene segment acted as functional or pseudogenic. Donor age, sex, ethnicity and CMV serostatus were compiled together with the repertoire data. A later genetic analysis used genome-wide SNP genotypes for about three fifths of the 666 donors, treating that subset as a discovery cohort. All discovery cohort repertoires had been generated using a single sequencing platform. Both class I and class II loci were covered by HLA typing, at four-digit resolution. The number of typed donors differed by locus: roughly 629-630 for A, B, C, DRB1 and DQB1; approximately 520 for DQA1; some 590 for DPA1; and 400 to 480 for DPB1. Roughly five DR-DQ haplotypes were handled as single units for association and clustering, since linkage in the cohort was strong. Among over 350 genotyped donors of the cohort, an average of 235,054 unique TCR beta nucleotide sequences were sequenced per donor, roughly 20% of them non-productive. Findings and caveats that apply to the study as a whole: In an earlier analysis of some 500 of the donors, most TCR beta V segments appeared in productive rearrangements about 87% or about 30% of the time, broadly matching IMGT annotations. Most CMV-associated TCR beta chains appeared to be HLA-restricted in a later analysis, and the HLA associations seemed to be driven largely by CMV exposure. Roughly uniform sequencing depth across donors was assumed in presence/absence analyses, although this assumption may not hold. The sequencing pipeline was judged likely to have produced a cluster of highly shared sequence variants as a technical artifact. The study listed 150 to 200 TCR beta chains as associated with cytomegalovirus. A further reported finding was that TCR beta sequences accurately predicted the HLA-A and HLA-B alleles for most subjects in the first cohort. In both the original and validation cohorts, the classifier was reported to diagnose cytomegalovirus status with high specificity and sensitivity. Several of the top co-occurrence clusters appeared to be linked to parvovirus B19, influenza, CMV and Epstein-Barr virus, according to a later analysis. Correlated functional status among segregating V segments might reflect linkage disequilibrium, but an unknown experimental factor could not be ruled out. A later genetic analysis associated a missense DCLRE1C variant with V-gene and J-gene trimming of TCR beta chains, and an independent cohort replicated the association. A later analysis found that TCR association rates varied across HLA loci, with DRB1 alleles showing the most associated TCRs and HLA-C alleles the fewest. In a later analysis, 16,951 TCR beta sequences were associated with specific HLA alleles at a false discovery rate of 0.05. Because HLA typing was unavailable for some donors at each locus, only the typed subset was used in association tests. Immune exposure information for the cohort was limited to CMV serostatus. Only TCR beta chains were sequenced in this cohort, and the absence of alpha or paired-chain data limited detectable features. When HLA alleles, especially DR and DQ, strongly co-occurred, attributing TCR associations to individual alleles was difficult. A later analysis found that HLA-associated TCR beta chains were more clonally expanded and had lower generation probabilities than equally common non-associated chains. Compared with the roughly 700-donor mean, donors in an Asian-associated ancestry cluster had fewer N-insertions in productive TCRs, according to a later genetic analysis. Seventeen rarely observed V segments, including chromosome 9 orphons, were excluded from the earlier analysis of several hundred of the donors because counts were too low. The authors suggested that the approach could potentially be extended to other disease states and immunological phenotypes. Most TCR sequences were observed very rarely across donors, whereas some public TCRs were present in many individuals. A few of the identified cytomegalovirus-associated TCR beta chains were confirmed in vitro to be specific for cytomegalovirus antigens.

Concerning this clone itself: This receptor's antigen is unknown. No quality values exist for individual bases; no much larger clone is one base distant.

The method behind the library was the immunoSEQ multiplex PCR assay. The multiplex PCR relied on a mix of 60 forward primers for TCR Vbeta segments and 13 reverse primers for TCR Jbeta segments. A multiplex PCR assay on genomic DNA amplified the CDR3 region of rearranged TCR beta genes. The amplified TCR beta libraries were sequenced on the Illumina HiSeq System as 87-base-pair reads. Regarding the original processing steps: A later analysis tallied about 77 million unique TCR beta chains across the 666 repertoires, and about 10 million of those chains were shared by two or more donors. Raw reads were error-corrected and collapsed into unique sequences by a nearest-neighbor algorithm in which closely related sequences were merged to remove PCR and sequencing errors. Alignment of CDR3 sequences to IMGT reference sequences was used to assign V, D and J gene segments. For a sequence to be retained, a match of at least six nucleotides was required to both a V gene segment and a J gene segment. A rearrangement was called productive if the CDR3 had no stop codons and remained in frame with V and J, and every other rearrangement was called non-productive. CDR3 was defined according to IMGT convention as the region running from the second conserved V-encoded cysteine to the conserved J-encoded phenylalanine. Sequences without an unambiguous match to a single V gene segment were excluded from the earlier analysis of several hundred of the donors. An earlier analysis of several hundred of the donors called V segments functional above 56.7% productive rearrangements and segregating when the between-donor standard deviation exceeded 5%. A statistical classification framework was developed to diagnose cytomegalovirus status using the catalog of TCR beta chain sequences. In a later analysis, V and J genes were assigned by comparing TCR nucleotide sequences against IMGT/GENE-DB human TR gene sequences. The TCRdist pipeline was used in a later analysis to assign CDR3 sequences and most-parsimonious VDJ recombination scenarios. In a later analysis, each TCR beta chain was defined by its CDR3 amino acid sequence together with its V-gene family, and reads without a unique V-gene family were excluded. To address suspected cross-contamination and a sequencing artifact, a later analysis removed 592 highly shared, low-generation-probability nucleotide sequences. A later analysis calculated a clonal expansion index for each public chain from normalized within-repertoire ranks of inferred template counts. A later analysis computed generation probabilities with a VDJ recombination model fitted to out-of-frame rearrangements, and checked the results against IGoR. In a later analysis, TCR-TCR, TCR-HLA and TCR-CMV co-occurrence was scored with hypergeometric tests, and a repertoire-size bias correction was applied to TCR pairs. In a later analysis, false discovery rates were estimated by permuting HLA or CMV assignments 20 times. A later analysis grouped co-occurring TCRs with DBSCAN, adding TCRdist sequence similarity when clustering within HLA-allele-positive subsets. Co-occurrence clustering excluded repertoires with fewer than 30,000 or more than 120,000 public chains, plus five with anomalous nucleotide sharing. TCRdb retrieved this table from immuneACCESS and kept in-frame rearrangements only. Not all clones are present; in checked studies, unresolved V genes account for under half, and no reason is known for the remainder. V, J and clone size reflect that table, while D and trimming were determined from the DNA. This sample holds around 98,000 clones; roughly 82% were observed only once. The top ten clones comprise 7% to 10% of the sample.

The cohort consisted of some 670 healthy bone marrow donors. All cohort members were sampled while nominally healthy, although unrecorded immune exposures were likely present. Of the roughly 630 cohort members, 250 to 300 had a positive CMV serostatus and about 360 had a negative one, while no CMV serostatus was recorded for the donor. A peripheral blood sample was collected from each donor, and TCR beta sequencing was performed on peripheral blood mononuclear cells. The Qiagen DNeasy Blood Extraction Kit was used to extract genomic DNA from the blood cell samples. Sequenced sample: PBMCs. This receptor was identified in a human donor in good health.

DNA sequence: TGTGCCATAGGACAGGGGGCGGACGAGCAGTACTTC. This yields the protein CAIGQGADEQYF. This chain joins TRBV27 to TRBJ2-7, and TRBD1 aligns with 11 junction nucleotides. V is pruned by 10 bases and J by 5 bases, leaving 4 bases of the junction without a gene match. According to the germline V gene (reference sequence), CDR1 reads MNHEY and CDR2 reads SMNVEV. The CDR3 measures 12 amino acids from cysteine to phenylalanine. Kept here is only the CDR3 DNA, which spans 36 bases and is read in frame from base 1.